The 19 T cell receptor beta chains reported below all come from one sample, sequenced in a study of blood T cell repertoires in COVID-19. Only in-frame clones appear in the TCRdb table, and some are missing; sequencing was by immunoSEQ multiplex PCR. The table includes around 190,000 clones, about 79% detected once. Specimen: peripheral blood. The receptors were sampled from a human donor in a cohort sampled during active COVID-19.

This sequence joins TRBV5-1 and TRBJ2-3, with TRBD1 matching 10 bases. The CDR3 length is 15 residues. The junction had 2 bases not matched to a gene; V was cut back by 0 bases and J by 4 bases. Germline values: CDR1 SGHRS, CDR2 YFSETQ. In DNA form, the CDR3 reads TGCGCCAGCAGCTTGGAGGGACAGGGGTCAGATACGCAGTATTTT. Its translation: CASSLEGQGSDTQYF.

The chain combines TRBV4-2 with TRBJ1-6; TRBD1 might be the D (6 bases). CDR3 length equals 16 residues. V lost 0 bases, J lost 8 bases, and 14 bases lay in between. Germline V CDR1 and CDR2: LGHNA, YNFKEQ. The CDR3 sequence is CASSQDPGQGHSPLHF. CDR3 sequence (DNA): TGTGCCAGCAGCCAAGATCCGGGCCAGGGGCATTCACCCCTCCACTTT.

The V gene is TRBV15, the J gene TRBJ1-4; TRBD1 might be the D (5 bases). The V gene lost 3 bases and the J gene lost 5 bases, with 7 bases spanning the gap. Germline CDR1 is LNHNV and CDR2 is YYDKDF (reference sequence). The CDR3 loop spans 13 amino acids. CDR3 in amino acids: CATSSPGNEKLFF. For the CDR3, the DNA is TGTGCCACCAGCAGCCCAGGGAATGAAAAACTGTTTTTT.

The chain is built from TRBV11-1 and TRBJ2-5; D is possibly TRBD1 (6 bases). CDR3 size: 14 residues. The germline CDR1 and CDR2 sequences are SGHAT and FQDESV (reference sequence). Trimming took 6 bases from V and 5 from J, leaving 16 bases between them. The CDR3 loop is CASSPNTGRETQYF. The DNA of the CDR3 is TGTGCCAGCAGTCCGAATACAGGGCGGGAGACCCAGTACTTC.

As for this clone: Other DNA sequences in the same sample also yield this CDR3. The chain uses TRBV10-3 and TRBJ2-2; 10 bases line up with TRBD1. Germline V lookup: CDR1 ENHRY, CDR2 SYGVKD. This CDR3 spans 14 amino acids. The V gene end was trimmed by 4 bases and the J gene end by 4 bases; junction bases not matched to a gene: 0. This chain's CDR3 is CAISGQGATGELFF. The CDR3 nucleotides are TGTGCCATCAGTGGACAGGGGGCCACCGGGGAGCTGTTTTTT.

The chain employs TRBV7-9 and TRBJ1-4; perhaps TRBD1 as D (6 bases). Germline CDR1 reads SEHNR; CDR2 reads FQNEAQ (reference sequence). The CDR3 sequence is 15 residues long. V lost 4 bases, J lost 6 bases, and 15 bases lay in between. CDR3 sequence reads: CASSSRGGGDEKLFF. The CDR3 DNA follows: TGTGCCAGCAGCTCGAGGGGGGGAGGAGATGAAAAACTGTTTTTT.

The CDR3 sequence is CASSLAGGNTGELFF. The CDR3 coding sequence is TGCGCCAGCAGCTTGGCCGGCGGTAACACCGGGGAGCTGTTTTTT. The V and J genes are TRBV5-1 and TRBJ2-2; D not resolved. CDR3 length: 15 residues. The V end lost 0 bases, the J end lost 2 bases, and 8 bases lay between the germline ends. Germline loops: CDR1 SGHRS, CDR2 YFSETQ.

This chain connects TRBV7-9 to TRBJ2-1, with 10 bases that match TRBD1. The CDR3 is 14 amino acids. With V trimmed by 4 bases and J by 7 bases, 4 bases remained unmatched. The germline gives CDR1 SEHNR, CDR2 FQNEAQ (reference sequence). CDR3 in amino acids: CASSSGQGVNEQFF. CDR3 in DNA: TGTGCCAGCAGCTCTGGACAGGGGGTAAATGAGCAGTTCTTC.

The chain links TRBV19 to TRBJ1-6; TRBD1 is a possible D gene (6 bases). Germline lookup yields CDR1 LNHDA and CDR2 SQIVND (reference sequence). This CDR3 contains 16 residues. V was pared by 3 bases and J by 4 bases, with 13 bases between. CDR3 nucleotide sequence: TGTGCCAGTAGTATGGTCGGACAGAGATATAATTCACCCCTCCACTTT. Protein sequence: CASSMVGQRYNSPLHF.

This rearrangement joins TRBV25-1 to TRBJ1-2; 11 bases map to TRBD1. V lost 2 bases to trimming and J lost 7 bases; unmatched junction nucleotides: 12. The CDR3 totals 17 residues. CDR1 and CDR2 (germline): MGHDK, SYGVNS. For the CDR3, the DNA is TGTGCCAGCAGTGAAAGGGTACTCGGGACAGGGGGGCTTGGCTACACCTTC. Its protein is CASSERVLGTGGLGYTF.

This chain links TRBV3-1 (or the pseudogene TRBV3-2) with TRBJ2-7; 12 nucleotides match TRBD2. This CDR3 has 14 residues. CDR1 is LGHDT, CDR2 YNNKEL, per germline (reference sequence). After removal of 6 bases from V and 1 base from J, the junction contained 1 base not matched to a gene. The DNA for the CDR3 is TGTGCCAGCAGTACTAGCGGGGGGTCCTACGAGCAGTACTTC. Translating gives CASSTSGGSYEQYF.

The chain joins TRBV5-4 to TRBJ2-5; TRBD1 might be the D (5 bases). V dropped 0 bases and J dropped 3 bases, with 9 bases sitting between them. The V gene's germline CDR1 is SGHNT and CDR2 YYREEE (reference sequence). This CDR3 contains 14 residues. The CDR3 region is CASSLGSGKETQYF. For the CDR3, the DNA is TGTGCCAGCAGCTTGGGGTCAGGGAAAGAGACCCAGTACTTC. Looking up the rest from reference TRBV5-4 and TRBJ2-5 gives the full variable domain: ETGVTQSPTHLIKTRGQQVTLRCSSQSGHNTVSWYQQALGQGPQFIFQYYREEENGRGNFPPRFSGLQFPNYSSELNVNALELDDSALYLCASSLGSGKETQYFGPGTRLLVL.

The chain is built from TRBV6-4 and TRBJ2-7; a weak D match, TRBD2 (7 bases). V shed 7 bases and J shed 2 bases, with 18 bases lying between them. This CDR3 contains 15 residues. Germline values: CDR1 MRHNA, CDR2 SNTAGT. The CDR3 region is CASTPGPGGAYEQYF. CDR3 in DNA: TGTGCCAGCACTCCCGGCCCGGGGGGCGCCTACGAGCAGTACTTC.

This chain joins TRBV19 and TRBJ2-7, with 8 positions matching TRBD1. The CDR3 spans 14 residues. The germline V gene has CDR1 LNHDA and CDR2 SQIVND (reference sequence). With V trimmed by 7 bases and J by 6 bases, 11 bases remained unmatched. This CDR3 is CASTSSDRVGEQYF. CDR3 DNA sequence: TGTGCCAGTACCTCATCGGACAGGGTCGGCGAGCAGTACTTC.

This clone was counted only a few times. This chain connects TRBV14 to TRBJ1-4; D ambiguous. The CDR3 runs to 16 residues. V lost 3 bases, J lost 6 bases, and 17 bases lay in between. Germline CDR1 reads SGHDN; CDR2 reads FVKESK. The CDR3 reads CASSQNRQGGYEKLFF. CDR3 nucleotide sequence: TGTGCCAGCAGCCAGAACCGACAAGGAGGGTATGAAAAACTGTTTTTT.

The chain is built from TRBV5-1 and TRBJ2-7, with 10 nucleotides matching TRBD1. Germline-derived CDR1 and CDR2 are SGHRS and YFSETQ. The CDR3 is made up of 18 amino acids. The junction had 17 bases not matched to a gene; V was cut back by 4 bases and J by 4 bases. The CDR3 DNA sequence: TGCGCCAGCAGCGGGAGGGGACAGGGGTTACCCTCGGGTTACGAGCAGTACTTC. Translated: CASSGRGQGLPSGYEQYF.

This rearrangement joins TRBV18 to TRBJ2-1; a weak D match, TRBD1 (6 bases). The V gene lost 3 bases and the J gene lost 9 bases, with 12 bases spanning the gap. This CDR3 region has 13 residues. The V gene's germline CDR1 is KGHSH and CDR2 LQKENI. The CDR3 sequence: CASSPDSLGEQFF. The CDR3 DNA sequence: TGTGCCAGCTCACCGGACAGCCTGGGTGAGCAGTTCTTC. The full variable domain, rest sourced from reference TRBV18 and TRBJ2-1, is NAGVMQNPRHLVRRRGQEARLRCSPMKGHSHVYWYRQLPEEGLKFMVYLQKENIIDESGMPKERFSAEFPKEGPSILRIQQVVRGDSAAYFCASSPDSLGEQFFGPGTRLTVL.

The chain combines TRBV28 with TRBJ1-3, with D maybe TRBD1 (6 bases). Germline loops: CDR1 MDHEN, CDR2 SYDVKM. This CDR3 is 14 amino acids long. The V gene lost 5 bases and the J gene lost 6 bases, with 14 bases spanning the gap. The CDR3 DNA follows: TGTGCCAGCAGTGAAACAGGGAAGAAAAACACCATATATTTT. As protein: CASSETGKKNTIYF.

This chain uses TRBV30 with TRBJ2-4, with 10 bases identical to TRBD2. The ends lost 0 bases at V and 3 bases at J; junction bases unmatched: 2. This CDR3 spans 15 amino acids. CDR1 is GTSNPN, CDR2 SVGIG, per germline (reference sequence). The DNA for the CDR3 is TGTGCCTGGAGTGTAGCGGGAGGGGGCAAAAACATTCAGTACTTC. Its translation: CAWSVAGGGKNIQYF. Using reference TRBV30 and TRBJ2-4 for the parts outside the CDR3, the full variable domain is SQTIHQWPATLVQPVGSPLSLECTVEGTSNPNLYWYRQAAGRGLQLLFYSVGIGQISSEVPQNLSASRPQDRQFILSSKKLLLSDSGFYLCAWSVAGGGKNIQYFGAGTRLSVL.